This TCR beta chain appears in the sequencing data of a study of identical twins (dated by TCRdb to 2016 to 2017). About the investigation overall: TCR alpha and beta repertoires from monozygotic twins, unrelated adults of various ages and cord blood were deep-sequenced to test whether fetal clonotypes persist. To rule out contamination, the twin experiments were replicated at different times with different library preparation protocols.

CDR1 and CDR2 are drawn from the germline V gene: SGHRS, YFSETQ. The CDR3 has 17 amino acids, counting the end cysteine and phenylalanine. The sequence is cut down to CDR3 DNA, 51 bases in frame from base 1. V is clipped by 0 bases and J by 1 base, and the sequence between their germline boundaries is 13 bases long. The method behind the library was 5' RACE. The run used an Illumina HiSeq 2000. A universal primer binding site was introduced by template switching, and a unique molecular identifier was present in the final cDNA, enabling accurate counting of TCR cDNA molecules. Specific primers in the conserved constant-segment region were used to synthesize first-strand cDNA for TCR alpha and beta chains. To control for contamination, each cDNA library was double barcoded with a SMART-Mk sample barcode plus Illumina barcodes. TruSeq adapter sequences along with Illumina sample barcodes were introduced in two successive PCR steps. Sequencing of the TCR alpha and beta cDNA libraries was done on the Illumina HiSeq platform using custom primers. For the original study's pipeline: MiGEC processed the raw reads to extract unique molecular identifiers, while MiXCR was used to determine the CDR3 positions. Recombination models were inferred per individual with the repgenHMM and IGoR tools using an EM algorithm. The analysis of shared clonotypes was done with the tcR package in R, with sharing normalized by the product of cloneset sizes. Out-of-frame nonproductive sequences were analyzed to study raw recombination free of thymic and clonal selection effects. The public reads were quality trimmed at Q25 with fastp and then assembled into clones with MiXCR by TCRdb, keeping productive beta chains. One record per CDR3 amino acid sequence lists the most common genes and DNA. TCRdb assigned the V and J calls; the authors' analysis was not used. Here the sample has about 900,000 distinct CDR3 sequences; roughly an eighth occur a single time. The biggest ten clones account for around 1.5% of the sample.

Overall study outcomes, separate from this receptor: A weaker excess of twin sharing was found in beta out-of-frame sequences because the signal-to-noise ratio was lowered by fewer shared sequences. Fewer insertions were carried by abundant cord blood beta clonotypes, a similar but weaker trend appeared in young adult naive repertoires, and no such trend appeared in memory repertoires. Out-of-frame TCR alpha sharing in monozygotic twins was systematically underestimated by recombination models, whereas sharing between unrelated individuals was in agreement with the recombination models. Conclusions relied on cross-sectional statistical analysis, since the same donors could not be followed over many years. Zero-insertion analyses could be partly confounded by invariant T cells such as MAIT and iNKT, although diverse VJ usage argued against such confounding for most clonotypes. Compared with coincidental sharing between unrelated individuals, out-of-frame TCR alpha sequences shared between twins showed an excess of sequences with low generation probability.

A few counts support this clonotype. Its antigen is not yet known. No quality values exist for individual bases; no much larger clone is one base distant. Only healthy Caucasian donors were included. Three pairs of female monozygotic twins, all aged 18 to 29 years, made up the twin cohort. Peripheral blood mononuclear cells were the source from which RNA for the TCR libraries was isolated. The same specimen was also included in a second study, on yellow fever vaccine responses in identical twins. Per the second study: According to the authors, the vaccine-induced T cell response in identical twins seemed to be partly convergent and partly specific to each individual. In identical twins, the study followed T cell clones that responded to the vaccine with precision.

The chain uses TRBV5-1 and TRBJ2-2; the D region may be TRBD1 or TRBD2, each matching 5 bases equally. The clonotype was recovered from a woman aged 18-35 years in good health. Material for sequencing was PBMCs. The DNA reads TGCGCCAGCAGCTTGGGTCCCGGGACGGGGAACACCGGGGAGCTGTTTTTT. It codes for CASSLGPGTGNTGELFF.